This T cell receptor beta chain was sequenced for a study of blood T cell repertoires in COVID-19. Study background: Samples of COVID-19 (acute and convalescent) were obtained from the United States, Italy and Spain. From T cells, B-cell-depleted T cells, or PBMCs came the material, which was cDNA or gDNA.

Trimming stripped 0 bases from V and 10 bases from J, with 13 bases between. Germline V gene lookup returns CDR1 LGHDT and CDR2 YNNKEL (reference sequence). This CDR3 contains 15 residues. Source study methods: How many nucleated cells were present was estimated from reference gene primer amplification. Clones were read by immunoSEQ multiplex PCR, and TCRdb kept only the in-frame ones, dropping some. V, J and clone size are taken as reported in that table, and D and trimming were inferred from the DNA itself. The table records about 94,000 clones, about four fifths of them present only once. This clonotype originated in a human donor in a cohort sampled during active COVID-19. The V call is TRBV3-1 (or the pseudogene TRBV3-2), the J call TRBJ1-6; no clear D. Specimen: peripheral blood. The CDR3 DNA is TGTGCCAGCAGCCAAGATCAGGCCCTTCGGTCACCCCTCCACTTT. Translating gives CASSQDQALRSPLHF.